This T cell receptor beta chain appears in the sequencing data of a study of OX40 agonist ivuxolimab in advanced cancers. Broader study findings: The mean number of expanded clones was higher in CD8+ T cells than in CD4+.

This CDR3 spans 16 amino acids. Between the trimmed V and J ends, which lost 3 bases and 8 bases, there was a span of 22 bases. Prior autoimmune disease or systemic immunosuppression barred patients. Concerning this clone itself: Its antigen is as yet unknown.

Libraries were prepared by immunoSEQ multiplex PCR; TCRdb keeps only in-frame clonotypes and omits some of them. The table has approximately 61,000 clones, 75% to 90% seen once. This TCR came from an adult with an advanced solid tumor such as melanoma, head and neck, liver or kidney cancer. The rearrangement links TRBV23-1 to TRBJ1-2; possibly TRBD1 for D (5 bases). TRBV23-1 is an open reading frame, and its role is uncertain. The sequencing here drew on CD4+ or CD8+ T cells sorted from blood, taken in a trial of the OX40 agonist ivuxolimab. Here the CDR3 DNA reads TGCGCCAGCAGTCACATTTCGCGGGGCCCGCCTGGAGGCTACACCTTC. This sequence encodes CASSHISRGPPGGYTF.